The 17 T cell receptor beta chains given below trace back to one sample, sequenced in a study of cytomegalovirus exposure and HLA in healthy donors. 60 Vbeta and 13 Jbeta primers were used in PCR. The table came from immunoSEQ multiplex PCR; TCRdb's copy has only in-frame clones and leaves some out. Of under 200,000 clones listed, approximately 84% are singletons. Sequences were obtained from PBMCs. The receptors derive from a man between 45 and 60 years old in good health and CMV-seronegative.

This CDR3 is CASSPPMRQLNTEAFF. As DNA, the CDR3 is TGTGCCAGCTCACCACCCATGAGACAGTTGAACACTGAAGCTTTCTTT. This rearrangement joins TRBV18 to TRBJ1-1; TRBD1 might be the D (5 bases). From germline, CDR1 is KGHSH and CDR2 LQKENI. The CDR3 is 16 amino acids. V gave up 0 bases and J gave up 0 bases, with 11 bases separating them.

This chain connects TRBV18 to TRBJ2-6, with D tentatively TRBD1 (6 bases). V lost 2 bases to trimming and J lost 1 base, with 12 bases between them. The CDR3 loop spans 17 amino acids. Looked up from germline, CDR1 is KGHSH and CDR2 is LQKENI. The CDR3 DNA is TGTGCCAGCTCACCAGTAGGACAGTCTTCTGGGGCCAACGTCCTGACTTTC. Its protein is CASSPVGQSSGANVLTF.

There are a few counts of this clone. The CDR3 protein is CASSQWLEVEQYF. CDR3 nucleotide sequence: TGCGCCAGCAGCCAATGGCTCGAGGTCGAGCAGTACTTC. The chain links TRBV4-1 to TRBJ2-7; D is unresolved. Trimming cost V 2 bases and J 6 bases, with 11 bases left between them. Germline CDR1 is MGHRA and CDR2 is YSYEKL. This CDR3 contains 13 residues.

With respect to this clone: Compared with germline, one end of the junction differs, possibly owing to a read error. This chain joins TRBV7-9 and TRBJ1-1, with TRBD1 as a possible D gene (5 bases). The CDR3 length is 15 residues. CDR1 is SEHNR and CDR2 is FQNEAQ in the germline V gene (reference sequence). CDR3 residues: CSSSHWTLQNTEAFF. In nucleotides, the CDR3 is TGTTCCAGCAGCCACTGGACACTCCAGAACACTGAAGCTTTCTTT. Full variable domain (remainder filled in from reference TRBV7-9 and TRBJ1-1): DTGVSQNPRHKITKRGQNVTFRCDPISEHNRLYWYRQTLGQGPEFLTYFQNEAQLEKSRLLSDRFSAERPKGSFSTLEIQRTEQGDSAMYLCSSSHWTLQNTEAFFGQGTRLTVV.

The rearrangement uses TRBV4-3 and TRBJ2-3; 8 bases agree with TRBD2. The germline V gene encodes CDR1 LGHNA and CDR2 YSLEER. The length of the CDR3 is 12 residues. V lost 4 bases and J lost 10; bases outside the gene matches: 4. Here the CDR3 reads CASSLSGAPQYF. The CDR3 DNA sequence: TGCGCCAGCAGCCTTAGCGGGGCCCCGCAGTATTTT.

The chain uses TRBV5-4 and TRBJ2-1; 10 bases agree with TRBD2. There are 15 residues in the CDR3. Per germline, CDR1 SGHNT and CDR2 YYREEE (reference sequence). The ends lost 2 bases at V and 6 bases at J; junction bases unmatched: 5. The CDR3 loop is CASSLAGGLRNEQFF. CDR3 in DNA: TGTGCCAGCAGCTTAGCGGGGGGGCTTCGCAATGAGCAGTTCTTC.

The chain joins TRBV23-1 to TRBJ2-3; 9 nucleotides match TRBD2. TRBV23-1 falls under the ORF class, with uncertain function. V trimming: 6 bases; J trimming: 2 bases; junction bases outside the gene matches: 9. The CDR3 is 16 residues long. The CDR3 is CASRTNSSGATDTQYF. In DNA, the CDR3 is TGCGCCAGCAGGACGAATTCTAGCGGGGCCACAGATACGCAGTATTTT.

The chain is built from TRBV19 and TRBJ1-4; 7 bases fit TRBD1. Losses at the gene ends were 3 bases for V and 4 bases for J; bases not matched to a gene: 8. This CDR3 has 16 residues. CDR1 LNHDA and CDR2 SQIVND come from the germline V gene (reference sequence). The CDR3 region is CASSMNRGLGNEKLFF. Written as DNA, the CDR3 is TGTGCCAGTAGTATGAACAGGGGCCTGGGTAATGAAAAACTGTTTTTT.

This chain connects TRBV5-1 to TRBJ2-7; 8 positions match TRBD1. This CDR3 has 15 amino acids. From germline, CDR1 is SGHRS and CDR2 YFSETQ. With V trimmed by 4 bases and J by 1 base, 7 bases remained unmatched. The CDR3 protein is CASSPDRALSYEQYF. CDR3 in DNA: TGCGCCAGCAGCCCGGACAGGGCCCTATCCTACGAGCAGTACTTC.

This clone occurred a few times. The gene calls are TRBV7-2 and TRBJ1-2; D is undetermined. This CDR3 spans 12 amino acids. The V gene lost 3 bases and the J gene lost 8 bases, with 10 bases spanning the gap. The germline CDR1 and CDR2 sequences are SGHTA and FQGNSA. Here the CDR3 DNA reads TGTGCCAGCAGCTTTCGTGCTAGCGGCTACACCTTC. This sequence encodes CASSFRASGYTF.

CDR3 nucleotides: TGCGCCAGCAGCCCAAACCTTTCGGAGGGAGAGACCCAGTACTTC. Translation: CASSPNLSEGETQYF. This chain links TRBV5-1 with TRBJ2-5, with a tentative D call TRBD2 (6 bases). V was clipped by 4 bases and J by 4 bases, with 17 bases between them. CDR3 length: 15 amino acids. CDR1 and CDR2 (germline): SGHRS, YFSETQ.

The DNA of the CDR3 is TGTGCCAGTAGTATAGTTTTGAGAGGCGAAAAACTGTTTTTT. This sequence encodes CASSIVLRGEKLFF. The chain has TRBV19 and TRBJ1-4; no reliable D call. The CDR3 consists of 14 residues. From germline, CDR1 is LNHDA and CDR2 SQIVND (reference sequence). The V end lost 1 base, the J end lost 8 bases, and 11 bases lay between the germline ends.

This clone was recorded once. This chain links TRBV30 with TRBJ1-4; no clear D gene. V was pared by 4 bases and J by 7 bases, with 16 bases between. This CDR3 has 14 residues. Germline CDR1 GTSNPN, CDR2 SVGIG (reference sequence). CDR3 nucleotides: TGTGCCTGGAATCGCCCGGTTCCTGGTGAAAAACTGTTTTTT. Protein: CAWNRPVPGEKLFF.

This clone has just a few counts. The chain carries TRBV18 and TRBJ1-3; no reliable D call. Trimming left V 3 bases short and J 4 bases short, with 7 bases between. Germline lookup yields CDR1 KGHSH and CDR2 LQKENI. The CDR3 is 13 amino acids. The CDR3 nucleotides read TGTGCCAGCTCACCCCTACAGGGAAACACCATATATTTT. It specifies CASSPLQGNTIYF.

This chain links TRBV18 with TRBJ2-1; 14 nucleotides match TRBD2. The germline CDR1 and CDR2 sequences are KGHSH and LQKENI. V lost 3 bases to trimming and J lost 8 bases; unmatched junction nucleotides: 3. The CDR3 is 15 amino acids. CDR3 in amino acids: CASSPRLAGGHEQFF. For the CDR3, the DNA is TGTGCCAGCTCACCCAGACTAGCGGGGGGGCATGAGCAGTTCTTC.

The chain carries TRBV4-1 and TRBJ1-3; 7 bases are a match to TRBD1. This CDR3 comprises 17 residues. J was trimmed by 1 base and V by 1 base; bases with no gene match: 7. Germline loops: CDR1 MGHRA, CDR2 YSYEKL. The CDR3 nucleotides are TGCGCCAGCAGCCAAGCAGGAAGGGGGCCATCTGGAAACACCATATATTTT. It is translated as CASSQAGRGPSGNTIYF.

The rearrangement links TRBV7-8 to TRBJ2-3; tentative D call: TRBD2 (6 bases). Deletions cut 8 bases from V and 0 bases from J, with 9 bases between. Germline V gives CDR1 SGHVS, CDR2 FQNEAQ. CDR3 size: 13 residues. As DNA, the CDR3 is TGTGCCAGCGGCGGGACTAGCACAGATACGCAGTATTTT. Translation gives CASGGTSTDTQYF.